The T cell receptor (beta chain) described here comes from a study of T cells in Graves' hyperthyroidism and ophthalmopathy. RNA transcripts gave rise to amplified TCR beta CDR3 regions. HTBI primers were the set used in a first-round RT-PCR of the TCR CDR3. In TCRdb, the multiplex PCR reads were re-called with MiXCR into one record per CDR3 protein. The profile covers approximately 400,000 distinct CDR3 sequences, with about 18% appearing a single time and about 3.5% taken by the ten largest. The CDR3 runs 16 residues. Germline lookup yields CDR1 SGHVS and CDR2 FQNEAQ. V dropped 1 base and J dropped 7 bases, with 14 bases sitting between them. This sample holds PBMCs from less than 11 ml fresh peripheral blood.

This sequence originates from a woman between 18 and 30 years old with Graves' hyperthyroidism. The sequenced sample was blood. The chain uses TRBV7-8 and TRBJ1-6; D not resolved. CDR3 protein: CASSLVNSRGNSPLHF. CDR3 DNA: TGTGCCAGCAGCTTAGTAAACAGCAGAGGGAATTCACCCCTCCACTTT.